This T cell receptor (beta chain) was sequenced during a study of blood T cell repertoires in COVID-19. Study details: Samples of COVID-19 (acute and convalescent) were obtained from the United States, Italy and Spain. Sources were T cells, B-cell-depleted T cells, or PBMCs; the material itself was cDNA or gDNA.

The length of the CDR3 is 15 residues. V lost 7 bases and J 1 base, leaving 16 bases between the germline ends. Germline-derived CDR1 and CDR2 are MNHEY and SVGAGI. Original processing methods: Nucleated cell counts were estimated from reference gene primer amplification. Profiled with immunoSEQ multiplex PCR; TCRdb holds only in-frame clones, not every one. The V and J calls and clone size were taken over from that table, and D and trimming were inferred from the DNA. The data show about 130,000 clones, under 90% seen once. The receptor comes from a woman aged 55-70 years with acute or convalescent COVID-19. V gene TRBV6-5 combines with J gene TRBJ1-1; D is uncertain. The specimen was peripheral blood. The CDR3: CASTFWREANTEAFF. The CDR3 nucleotides read TGTGCCAGCACCTTTTGGAGGGAGGCGAACACTGAAGCTTTCTTT.